This entry lists 16 T cell receptor beta chains sequenced from one sample in a study of cytomegalovirus exposure and HLA in healthy donors (dated by TCRdb to about 2017). The method was the immunoSEQ multiplex PCR assay. For the multiplex PCR, a mixture combining 60 forward primers for TCR Vbeta segments and 13 reverse primers for TCR Jbeta segments was used. This immuneACCESS table, as held by TCRdb, lists in-frame sequences with V and J called but not all clones. Of the missing ones, under half trace to an unresolved V gene in checked studies; the others have no known cause. The table kept for this sample lists approximately 50,000 clones. The ten largest account for about 2% of the sample. The sequenced sample was PBMCs. Source of these receptors: a female donor in good health and CMV-seronegative.

This rearrangement joins TRBV29-1 to TRBJ2-1; maybe TRBD1 (6 bases). V lost 7 bases, J lost 3 bases, and 10 bases lay in between. This CDR3 region has 12 residues. Germline CDR1 is SQVTM and CDR2 is ANQGSEA. CDR3 bases: TGCAGCGCCGGGACAAACTACAATGAGCAGTTCTTC. Translated: CSAGTNYNEQFF.

V and J are TRBV9 and TRBJ1-2, with D possibly TRBD1 on 6 matching bases. Germline loops: CDR1 SGDLS, CDR2 YYNGEE. The CDR3 loop spans 15 amino acids. V was clipped by 0 bases and J by 4 bases, with 13 bases between them. CDR3 coding DNA: TGTGCCAGCAGCGTAGATGGCAGGGGCCTCTATGGCTACACCTTC. Translating gives CASSVDGRGLYGYTF. Together with reference TRBV9 and TRBJ1-2, the CDR3 gives the full variable domain: DSGVTQTPKHLITATGQRVTLRCSPRSGDLSVYWYQQSLDQGLQFLIQYYNGEERAKGNILERFSAQQFPDLHSELNLSSLELGDSALYFCASSVDGRGLYGYTFGSGTRLTVV.

V usage is TRBV4-3 and J usage is TRBJ2-5; 9 bases match TRBD2. Trimming removed 1 base from V and 4 bases from J; junction bases left unmatched: 10. The CDR3 is 17 amino acids. Germline V gives CDR1 LGHNA, CDR2 YSLEER. CDR3 bases: TGCGCCAGCAGCCAAGGAAAACGAGCGGGGGGCGGAGAGACCCAGTACTTC. Translation: CASSQGKRAGGGETQYF.

The chain is built from TRBV7-6 and TRBJ2-5; 8 positions agree with TRBD2. Germline-derived CDR1 and CDR2 are SGHVS and FNYEAQ. The CDR3 is made up of 15 amino acids. V shed 5 bases and J 4 bases; nucleotides not matched to a gene: 9. The CDR3 DNA follows: TGTGCCAGCAGCCTAGGACTAGCAACCCGAGAGACCCAGTACTTC. It codes for CASSLGLATRETQYF.

CDR3 nucleotide sequence: TGTGCCAGTAGTGCGGCGAACACTGAAGCTTTCTTT. Translating gives CASSAANTEAFF. The chain has TRBV19 and TRBJ1-1; D gene ambiguous. This CDR3 is built from 12 residues. Germline loops: CDR1 LNHDA, CDR2 SQIVND (reference sequence). The V gene lost 5 bases and the J gene lost 1 base, with 5 bases spanning the gap.

This sequence joins TRBV29-1 and TRBJ1-1; D may be TRBD1 (5 bases). V was pared by 5 bases and J by 4 bases, with 17 bases between. Germline CDR1 is SQVTM and CDR2 is ANQGSEA. The CDR3 totals 14 residues. CDR3 sequence reads: CSVLWRMGGTEAFF. The CDR3 region has the DNA TGCAGCGTTCTCTGGCGGATGGGGGGCACTGAAGCTTTCTTT.

The chain is built from TRBV2 and TRBJ2-7; D is perhaps TRBD1 (5 bases). Per the germline V gene, CDR1 is SNHLY and CDR2 is FYNNEI. Trimming took off 7 bases at V and 0 bases at J, with 13 bases between the two ends. This CDR3 region has 14 residues. This CDR3 is CASTSQGFSYEQYF. CDR3 in DNA: TGTGCCAGCACTTCCCAGGGCTTCTCCTACGAGCAGTACTTC.

This rearrangement joins TRBV23-1 to TRBJ2-7, with TRBD1 as a possible D gene (5 bases). TRBV23-1 counts as an open reading frame of uncertain function. This CDR3 has 16 amino acids. The germline V and J ends were trimmed by 1 base and 2 bases, with 15 bases remaining between them. CDR3 region: CASSQYRDSGAYEQYF. The CDR3, as DNA: TGCGCCAGCAGTCAATATAGAGACAGTGGGGCCTACGAGCAGTACTTC.

This sequence joins TRBV4-1 and TRBJ1-5; D unclear. Germline assignment: CDR1 MGHRA and CDR2 YSYEKL. The V end lost 0 bases, the J end lost 0 bases, and 12 bases lay between the germline ends. The CDR3 spans 17 residues. The CDR3 protein is CASSQEFSPFSNQPQHF. In DNA form, the CDR3 reads TGCGCCAGCAGCCAAGAGTTCAGTCCCTTTAGCAATCAGCCCCAGCATTTT.

Details on this clone: Other DNA sequences in the same sample also yield this CDR3. The rearrangement uses TRBV5-1 and TRBJ2-7; tentatively, D is TRBD1 (5 bases). Germline V gene lookup returns CDR1 SGHRS and CDR2 YFSETQ. The CDR3 runs to 14 residues. V was trimmed by 0 bases and J by 6 bases, leaving 13 bases between them. CDR3 protein: CASSLAKVGAEQYF. DNA of the CDR3: TGCGCCAGCAGCTTGGCAAAAGTAGGGGCCGAGCAGTACTTC.

V and J are TRBV4-2 and TRBJ2-1; 12 nucleotides align to TRBD2. The CDR3 covers 17 residues. Germline V gene lookup returns CDR1 LGHNA and CDR2 YNFKEQ. V shed 0 bases and J 12 bases; nucleotides not matched to a gene: 12. CDR3 nucleotides: TGTGCCAGCAGCCAAGATCCGACTAGCGGGGGTGGGGCCTGGCAGTTCTTC. Translating it yields CASSQDPTSGGGAWQFF.

V gene TRBV19 combines with J gene TRBJ1-1, with a weak D call TRBD1 (5 bases). In germline, CDR1 is LNHDA, CDR2 SQIVND (reference sequence). The CDR3 is 18 amino acids. With 1 base removed from V and 0 bases from J, the gap between germline ends came to 18 bases. CDR3 sequence reads: CASSIVPGGVALNTEAFF. CDR3 in DNA: TGTGCCAGTAGTATAGTCCCCGGGGGTGTAGCGCTGAACACTGAAGCTTTCTTT.

This sequence joins TRBV5-1 and TRBJ2-7; D might be TRBD2 (5 bases). CDR3 length: 15 amino acids. Trimming took 0 bases from V and 5 from J, leaving 15 bases between them. Germline V lookup: CDR1 SGHRS, CDR2 YFSETQ. The CDR3 is CASSLGPTRVHEQYF. The DNA of the CDR3 is TGCGCCAGCAGCTTGGGGCCTACGAGGGTCCACGAGCAGTACTTC. The full variable domain, rest sourced from reference TRBV5-1 and TRBJ2-7, is KAGVTQTPRYLIKTRGQQVTLSCSPISGHRSVSWYQQTPGQGLQFLFEYFSETQRNKGNFPGRFSGRQFSNSRSEMNVSTLELGDSALYLCASSLGPTRVHEQYFGPGTRLTVT.

The chain uses TRBV18 and TRBJ2-1; 8 bases are a match to TRBD1. CDR3 length: 16 amino acids. V shed 3 bases and J 8 bases; nucleotides not matched to a gene: 12. The germline V gene encodes CDR1 KGHSH and CDR2 LQKENI. The DNA of the CDR3 is TGTGCCAGCTCACCGCGGACCGGGACAGGTGTCCATGAGCAGTTCTTC. It codes for CASSPRTGTGVHEQFF.

The chain is built from TRBV2 and TRBJ2-1; 10 nucleotides line up with TRBD2. Germline V lookup: CDR1 SNHLY, CDR2 FYNNEI. V shed 10 bases, J shed 5 bases, and the junction held 11 bases outside the gene matches. The CDR3 extends over 15 amino acids. CDR3 protein: CATSVAGGQNNEQFF. Written as DNA, the CDR3 is TGTGCCACGTCTGTAGCGGGGGGACAAAACAATGAGCAGTTCTTC.

The chain uses TRBV29-1 and TRBJ2-3; D is possibly TRBD1 (5 bases). V shed 3 bases and J shed 3 bases, with 10 bases lying between them. Germline CDR1 reads SQVTM; CDR2 reads ANQGSEA. The CDR3 is 13 residues long. The DNA of the CDR3 is TGCAGCGTTGATCAGGGTAAAACAGATACGCAGTATTTT. It codes for CSVDQGKTDTQYF.